Listed below are T cell receptor beta chains from one sample, sequenced in a study of blood T cell repertoires in COVID-19. Clones were read by immunoSEQ multiplex PCR, and TCRdb kept only the in-frame ones, dropping some. The data hold some 110,000 clones, with over 75% observed a single time. Sequencing was carried out using peripheral blood. These receptors originate from a man aged 45-60 years with acute or convalescent COVID-19. The CDR3 runs from the conserved cysteine through the conserved F or W. D genes are given only for firm matches. For some rows the clone size is stated as once, few or many, or as a class when expanded; others skip it.

clone size	V gene	J gene	D gene	CDR3 protein	CDR3 DNA
-	TRBV11-2	TRBJ1-2	TRBD1	CASSTGQGYGYTF	TGTGCCAGCAGCACAGGACAGGGGTATGGCTACACCTTC
-	TRBV3-1/TRBV3-2	TRBJ1-6	TRBD1	CASSRDRGYSPLHF	TGTGCCAGCAGCCGTGACAGGGGCTACTCACCCCTCCACTTT
-	TRBV5-6	TRBJ2-7	TRBD1	CASSLRAGQAPSDEQYF	TGTGCCAGCAGCTTGAGGGCCGGACAGGCCCCCAGTGACGAGCAGTACTTC
-	TRBV19	TRBJ1-1	-	CASSIGSEAFF	TGTGCCAGTAGTATCGGGAGTGAAGCTTTCTTT
-	TRBV7-9	TRBJ2-6	-	CASSLVGVSGANVLTF	TGTGCCAGCAGCTTAGTCGGGGTCTCTGGGGCCAACGTCCTGACTTTC
-	TRBV6-5	TRBJ1-2	-	CASGEGPTNYGYTF	TGTGCCAGCGGGGAGGGACCAACTAACTATGGCTACACCTTC
once	TRBV25-1	TRBJ2-5	TRBD1	CASSLGGGETQYF	TGTGCCAGCAGCCTAGGGGGCGGCGAGACCCAGTACTTC
-	TRBV19	TRBJ2-3	TRBD1	CAAVDRTTDTQYF	TGTGCAGCCGTGGACAGGACAACAGATACGCAGTATTTT
-	TRBV19	TRBJ2-1	-	CASTPGSGGYNEQFF	TGTGCCAGTACCCCAGGGTCCGGAGGGTACAATGAGCAGTTCTTC
-	TRBV12-3/TRBV12-4	TRBJ1-2	TRBD1	CASSYGTGFGYTF	TGTGCCAGCAGTTACGGGACAGGGTTCGGCTACACCTTC
-	TRBV7-9	TRBJ2-1	TRBD2	CASINPFTPAGGVF	TGTGCCAGCATCAACCCCTTCACCCCGGCGGGAGGGGTCTTC
few	TRBV10-2	TRBJ2-2	TRBD1	CASSYRGTGELFF	TGCGCCAGCAGTTACAGGGGAACCGGGGAGCTGTTTTTT
many	TRBV11-2	TRBJ2-7	TRBD1	CASSRQGLSVEQYF	TGTGCCAGCAGCCGACAGGGGTTAAGTGTCGAGCAGTACTTC
-	TRBV18	TRBJ2-3	TRBD2	CASSLGRGGADTQYF	TGTGCCAGCTCGCTGGGACGGGGAGGGGCAGATACGCAGTATTTT
few	TRBV27	TRBJ1-5	-	CASSLSIAGAQPQHF	TGTGCCAGCAGTTTATCGATAGCGGGCGCCCAGCCCCAGCATTTT
-	TRBV21-1	TRBJ2-5	-	CASSKAREETQYF	TGTGCCAGCAGCAAAGCCAGGGAAGAGACCCAGTACTTC
few	TRBV3-1/TRBV3-2	TRBJ2-1	TRBD2	CASSNGLAGSEQFF	TGTGCCAGCAGCAACGGACTAGCGGGAAGTGAGCAGTTCTTC
once	TRBV6-5	TRBJ1-2	-	CASSSYGGNYYGYTF	TGTGCCAGCAGCTCTTACGGGGGGAATTACTATGGCTACACCTTC
-	TRBV19	TRBJ1-5	-	CASSIRKDRSNQPQHF	TGTGCCAGTAGTATCCGAAAGGACAGATCGAATCAGCCCCAGCATTTT
-	TRBV19	TRBJ1-1	-	CASSIGLMNTEAFF	TGTGCCAGTAGTATAGGACTCATGAACACTGAAGCTTTCTTT
once	TRBV12-3/TRBV12-4	TRBJ1-2	-	CASSRTLGYTF	TGTGCCAGCAGTAGGACTCTGGGCTACACCTTC
-	TRBV6-1	TRBJ2-7	-	CASSDERKETTYEQYF	TGTGCCAGCAGTGATGAGAGGAAAGAAACAACCTACGAGCAGTACTTC
-	TRBV3-1/TRBV3-2	TRBJ1-2	-	CASSQVDSGYTF	TGTGCCAGCAGCCAAGTAGACAGTGGCTACACCTTC
-	TRBV7-3	TRBJ2-1	TRBD2	CASSLMGSGSANEQFF	TGTGCCAGCAGCTTAATGGGAAGCGGGAGTGCCAATGAGCAGTTCTTC
-	TRBV30	TRBJ2-2	-	CAWSVLSGELFF	TGTGCCTGGAGTGTACTCTCCGGGGAGCTGTTTTTT
-	TRBV9	TRBJ1-4	-	CASSVGAREGEKLFF	TGTGCCAGCAGCGTTGGGGCCAGAGAAGGCGAAAAACTGTTTTTT
-	TRBV15	TRBJ2-7	-	CATRDTSSYEQYF	TGTGCCACCCGGGACACGAGCTCCTACGAGCAGTACTTC
-	TRBV12-3/TRBV12-4	TRBJ1-4	-	CASSFDSNEKLFF	TGTGCCAGCAGTTTCGACTCAAATGAAAAACTGTTTTTT
-	TRBV10-3	TRBJ1-6	TRBD1	CAITGTADNSPLHF	TGTGCCATCACCGGGACAGCAGATAATTCACCCCTCCACTTT
-	TRBV24-1	TRBJ2-2	-	CATSDQTSGELFF	TGTGCCACCAGTGATCAGACAAGCGGGGAGCTGTTTTTT
-	TRBV5-4	TRBJ1-6	-	CASSTAAGSYNSPLHF	TGTGCCAGCAGCACAGCTGCAGGGTCCTATAATTCACCCCTCCACTTT
-	TRBV2	TRBJ2-5	-	CASSRDSQETQYF	TGTGCCAGCAGTAGGGACTCCCAAGAGACCCAGTACTTC
few	TRBV7-2	TRBJ2-7	-	CASSSDSTSYEQYF	TGTGCCAGCAGCTCCGACTCAACTTCCTACGAGCAGTACTTC
-	TRBV11-2	TRBJ1-4	-	CASSLVGRTVLATNEKLFF	TGTGCCAGCAGCTTAGTGGGTCGGACAGTCCTTGCAACTAATGAAAAACTGTTTTTT
once	TRBV27	TRBJ2-3	-	CASSLQGRTDTQYF	TGTGCCAGCAGTTTACAGGGGCGTACAGATACGCAGTATTTT
-	TRBV15	TRBJ2-2	-	CATSRDPGANTGELFF	TGTGCCACCAGCAGAGATCCAGGGGCAAACACCGGGGAGCTGTTTTTT
-	TRBV4-2	TRBJ1-6	-	CASSQDPTGLNSPLHF	TGTGCCAGCAGCCAAGATCCTACAGGGTTGAATTCACCCCTCCACTTT
few	TRBV10-2	TRBJ2-7	TRBD1	CASDPGQGAYEQYF	TGCGCCAGCGACCCGGGACAGGGGGCTTACGAGCAGTACTTC
-	TRBV30	TRBJ1-1	-	CAWSVGRGWTEAFF	TGTGCCTGGAGTGTAGGTAGGGGGTGGACTGAAGCTTTCTTT
-	TRBV30	TRBJ1-2	TRBD1	CAWTRDRGGYTF	TGTGCCTGGACCCGGGACAGGGGTGGCTACACCTTC
-	TRBV7-8	TRBJ2-1	TRBD2	CASSITGTSANEQFF	TGTGCCAGCAGCATTACCGGGACTAGCGCAAATGAGCAGTTCTTC
-	TRBV29-1	TRBJ2-5	-	CSVAGETQYF	TGCAGCGTCGCCGGAGAGACCCAGTACTTC
-	TRBV7-6	TRBJ1-6	TRBD1	CASTPGGPDSPLHF	TGTGCCAGCACCCCAGGGGGGCCAGATTCACCCCTCCACTTT
-	TRBV27	TRBJ1-2	TRBD1	CASRPTGGYYGYTF	TGTGCCAGCAGACCGACAGGGGGCTACTATGGCTACACCTTC
-	TRBV2	TRBJ1-2	-	CASSSWDKEYGYTF	TGTGCCAGCAGTTCCTGGGACAAGGAGTATGGCTACACCTTC
-	TRBV5-1	TRBJ1-1	-	CASSSKTGMDEAFF	TGCGCCAGCAGTTCTAAAACAGGGATGGATGAAGCTTTCTTT
few	TRBV6-6	TRBJ1-1	-	CASSRGGTITEAFF	TGTGCCAGCAGCCGCGGGGGCACGATTACTGAAGCTTTCTTT
-	TRBV11-1	TRBJ2-1	-	CASSLAVASDEQFF	TGTGCCAGCAGCTTAGCTGTTGCGAGCGACGAGCAGTTCTTC
-	TRBV28	TRBJ2-2	TRBD1	CASSQTGGITGELFF	TGTGCCAGCAGCCAAACAGGGGGGATCACCGGGGAGCTGTTTTTT
-	TRBV3-1/TRBV3-2	TRBJ1-2	-	CASSLQTGSLGYTF	TGTGCCAGCAGCTTACAGACAGGATCGCTCGGCTACACCTTC